These 19 T cell receptor beta chains originate from one sample sequenced in a study of T cell changes during pregnancy in multiple sclerosis. Sequenced by immunoSEQ multiplex PCR; TCRdb stores in-frame clones only, minus some. The sample includes around 80,000 clones, approximately 90% of them seen just once. Here the sequenced sample was peripheral blood, taken before pregnancy. All receptors come from a female donor with multiple sclerosis, enrolled in a pregnancy study.

This chain joins TRBV5-1 and TRBJ2-3; TRBD2 agrees at 9 bases. This CDR3 comprises 16 residues. With 0 bases clipped from V and 1 base from J, the junction kept 3 bases outside the gene matches. From germline, CDR1 is SGHRS and CDR2 YFSETQ. The CDR3 here is CASSLGASGGTDTQYF. The CDR3 DNA reads TGCGCCAGCAGCTTGGGGGCTAGCGGGGGCACAGATACGCAGTATTTT.

This rearrangement joins TRBV6-5 to TRBJ2-2, with 9 positions matching TRBD1. Trimming removed 4 bases from V and 4 bases from J; junction bases left unmatched: 7. This CDR3 has 16 residues. Per the germline V gene, CDR1 is MNHEY and CDR2 is SVGAGI. DNA of the CDR3: TGTGCCAGCAGTTCCCCGGGACAGGGCCTCACCGGGGAGCTGTTTTTT. Translating gives CASSSPGQGLTGELFF.

This clone has only one observation. V usage is TRBV4-1 and J usage is TRBJ2-1; D is possibly TRBD2 (7 bases). The CDR3 has 16 amino acids. Germline assignment: CDR1 MGHRA and CDR2 YSYEKL. Trimming stripped 4 bases from V and 7 bases from J, with 20 bases between. Written as DNA, the CDR3 is TGCGCCAGCAGCCTGGAGTGGGGGGGGCTTAGGAATGAGCAGTTCTTC. Amino acid sequence: CASSLEWGGLRNEQFF.

The chain carries TRBV10-3 and TRBJ1-5; weak D call: TRBD1 (5 bases). The CDR3 spans 16 residues. Trimming took 0 bases from V and 6 from J, leaving 15 bases between them. Germline-derived CDR1 and CDR2 are ENHRY and SYGVKD. CDR3 DNA: TGTGCCATCAGTGAGTCGAAGGGAAAAGGGGCTCAGCCCCAGCATTTT. Residues: CAISESKGKGAQPQHF.

The CDR3 bases are TGTGCCAGCAGTGAGGCTAGCGGGGCCATTAATACGCAGTATTTT. Its translation is CASSEASGAINTQYF. This chain links TRBV2 with TRBJ2-3, with TRBD2 matching 9 bases. V dropped 3 bases and J dropped 7; count of bases not matched to a gene: 8. Germline V gene lookup returns CDR1 SNHLY and CDR2 FYNNEI. The CDR3 contains 15 residues.

The chain uses TRBV5-1 and TRBJ1-2, with D unresolved. CDR1 and CDR2 from the germline V gene are SGHRS and YFSETQ. V was shortened by 0 bases and J by 4 bases, with 16 bases between the two germline ends. The CDR3 loop spans 16 amino acids. The CDR3 DNA follows: TGCGCCAGCAGCTTGGAACCGCGCAGCGACCGCTATGGCTACACCTTC. It encodes CASSLEPRSDRYGYTF.

The chain combines TRBV12-5 with TRBJ1-1, with D perhaps TRBD1 (5 bases). The CDR3 is 16 residues long. In germline, CDR1 is LGHNT, CDR2 FRNRAP. V was pared by 0 bases and J by 6 bases, with 17 bases between. In nucleotides, the CDR3 is TGTGCTAGTGGTTTGGTACTGAGGGGAGGACGTCCTGAAGCTTTCTTT. Residues: CASGLVLRGGRPEAFF.

The gene calls are TRBV5-1 and TRBJ2-2; 8 bases align to TRBD2. The CDR3 runs 17 residues. Germline V CDR1 and CDR2: SGHRS, YFSETQ. V was clipped by 4 bases and J by 1 base; unmatched bases: 9. CDR3: CASSRTRGGENTGELFF. DNA for the CDR3: TGCGCCAGCAGCCGTACTCGGGGGGGTGAGAACACCGGGGAGCTGTTTTTT.

CDR3 coding DNA: TGTGCCAGCAGCCAGAACCCCCCTAACTCTGGAAACACCATATATTTT. Translation gives CASSQNPPNSGNTIYF. The chain joins TRBV14 to TRBJ1-3; D gene unclear. Trimming left V 3 bases short and J 0 bases short, with 12 bases between. The CDR3 runs to 16 residues. From germline, CDR1 is SGHDN and CDR2 FVKESK.

The rearrangement links TRBV5-4 to TRBJ2-3; D gene uncertain. This CDR3 comprises 15 residues. CDR1 is SGHNT, CDR2 YYREEE, per germline (reference sequence). V was cut by 4 bases and J by 2 bases, with 14 bases left in between. The DNA for the CDR3 is TGTGCCAGCAGCCTACGGTTGAGGAACACAGATACGCAGTATTTT. Translated: CASSLRLRNTDTQYF.

This chain links TRBV13 with TRBJ1-2, with 8 bases matching TRBD1. This CDR3 contains 12 residues. The germline CDR1 and CDR2 sequences are PRHDT and FYEKMQ (reference sequence). With V trimmed by 7 bases and J by 7 bases, 5 bases remained unmatched. DNA of the CDR3: TGTGCCAGCACCGCAGGGGGCTCTGGCTACACCTTC. Translating gives CASTAGGSGYTF.

The V gene is TRBV6-5, the J gene TRBJ1-1; a weak D match, TRBD1 (6 bases). CDR1 and CDR2 (germline): MNHEY, SVGAGI. The CDR3 runs to 15 residues. Trimming pared 3 bases from V and 10 bases from J, leaving 21 bases between. In DNA form, the CDR3 reads TGTGCCAGCAGTTATACCCTCGGGGGGCAAGTTGTAGCTTTCTTT. Translated: CASSYTLGGQVVAFF.

This chain links TRBV6-5 with TRBJ1-6; the D gene is possibly TRBD1 (6 bases). The germline gives CDR1 MNHEY, CDR2 SVGAGI. The germline V and J ends were trimmed by 6 bases and 14 bases, with 20 bases remaining between them. CDR3 length: 14 residues. CDR3 nucleotide sequence: TGTGCCAGCAGGGTCCGGACAGACGTTTGGTCCCTCCACTTT. This translates into CASRVRTDVWSLHF.

This clone is labeled as medium-sized. This chain connects TRBV5-3 to TRBJ1-2; TRBD1 aligns across 7 bases. TRBV5-3 is identified as an open reading frame with a role that is uncertain. V dropped 3 bases and J dropped 2; count of bases not matched to a gene: 4. The CDR3 consists of 14 residues. CDR3 coding DNA: TGTGCCAGAAGCTACCCGGACAGGAACTATGGCTACACCTTC. Its translation is CARSYPDRNYGYTF.

This clone has just a few counts. The gene calls are TRBV30 and TRBJ1-1; the D gene is possibly TRBD1 (5 bases). V was shortened by 3 bases and J by 1 base, with 12 bases between the two germline ends. In germline, CDR1 is GTSNPN, CDR2 SVGIG (reference sequence). CDR3 size: 14 residues. The CDR3 nucleotides are TGTGCCTGGAGGTTGGAGGGGAGGAACACTGAAGCTTTCTTT. Translating it yields CAWRLEGRNTEAFF.

The chain links TRBV19 to TRBJ1-1; D is uncertain. Germline V gene lookup returns CDR1 LNHDA and CDR2 SQIVND (reference sequence). V was clipped by 11 bases and J by 1 base, with 17 bases between them. The CDR3 loop spans 14 amino acids. CDR3 amino acids: CAARSGSSNTEAFF. The CDR3 DNA reads TGTGCCGCTAGATCCGGGTCCTCGAACACTGAAGCTTTCTTT. Combining the CDR3 with reference TRBV19 and TRBJ1-1 gives the whole variable domain DGGITQSPKYLFRKEGQNVTLSCEQNLNHDAMYWYRQDPGQGLRLIYYSQIVNDFQKGDIAEGYSVSREKKESFPLTVTSAQKNPTAFYLCAARSGSSNTEAFFGQGTRLTVV.

The chain combines TRBV27 with TRBJ2-7; 9 bases agree with TRBD1. CDR1 and CDR2 (germline): MNHEY, SMNVEV (reference sequence). The CDR3 extends over 15 amino acids. V trimming: 4 bases; J trimming: 4 bases; junction bases outside the gene matches: 8. The CDR3 DNA is TGTGCCAGCAGTTCTCCTCGGACAGGGGAATACGAGCAGTACTTC. It encodes CASSSPRTGEYEQYF.

The V gene is TRBV18, the J gene TRBJ1-3; D ambiguous. CDR1 is KGHSH and CDR2 is LQKENI in the germline V gene. The CDR3 is made up of 10 amino acids. With 8 bases removed from V and 9 bases from J, the gap between germline ends came to 8 bases. In nucleotides, the CDR3 is TGTGCCAGCACACTTAGCACCATATATTTT. Encoded protein: CASTLSTIYF.

This sequence joins TRBV7-3 and TRBJ2-6; D not certain. CDR1 and CDR2 (germline): SGHTA, FQGTGA. Trimming stripped 4 bases from V and 2 bases from J, with 6 bases between. The CDR3 is 14 residues long. The CDR3 DNA is TGTGCCAGCAGCTACGCGGCTGGGGCCAACGTCCTGACTTTC. It specifies CASSYAAGANVLTF.